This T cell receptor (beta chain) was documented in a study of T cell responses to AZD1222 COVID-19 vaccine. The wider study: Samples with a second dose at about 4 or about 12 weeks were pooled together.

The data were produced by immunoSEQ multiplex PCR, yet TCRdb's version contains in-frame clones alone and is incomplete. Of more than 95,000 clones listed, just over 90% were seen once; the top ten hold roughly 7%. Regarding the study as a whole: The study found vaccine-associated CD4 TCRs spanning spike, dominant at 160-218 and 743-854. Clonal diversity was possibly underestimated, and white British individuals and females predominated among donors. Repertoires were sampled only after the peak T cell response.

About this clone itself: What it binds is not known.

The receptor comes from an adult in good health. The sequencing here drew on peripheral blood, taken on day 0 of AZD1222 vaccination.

The CDR3: CARSFRSGRRYEQYF. CDR3 nucleotide sequence: TGTGCCAGAAGCTTTCGCTCAGGCCGACGCTACGAGCAGTACTTC. The gene calls are TRBV5-3 and TRBJ2-7, with D hard to call. TRBV5-3 is an ORF, with its function uncertain. The CDR3 extends over 15 amino acids. V lost 2 bases and J 3 bases, leaving 15 bases between the germline ends.